This T cell receptor (beta chain) was identified in a study of T cell responses to AZD1222 COVID-19 vaccine. Profiled with immunoSEQ multiplex PCR; TCRdb holds only in-frame clones, not every one. The sample has over 55,000 clones, around four fifths seen once; the top ten hold about 6.3%. The CDR3 length is 15 residues. Trimming cost V 3 bases and J 6 bases, with 18 bases left between them. Germline CDR1 is SGHRS and CDR2 is YFSETQ. The sequencing here drew on peripheral blood, taken 28 days after the second AZD1222 dose. The source of this sequence is an adult who received the AZD1222 COVID-19 vaccine. This chain links TRBV5-1 with TRBJ1-2, with a weak D call TRBD1 (5 bases). For the CDR3, the DNA is TGCGCCAGCAGCTCCGGGACCGAGTCACCACATGGCTACACCTTC. Protein sequence: CASSSGTESPHGYTF. The full variable domain, in which reference TRBV5-1 and TRBJ1-2 provide the parts outside the CDR3, is KAGVTQTPRYLIKTRGQQVTLSCSPISGHRSVSWYQQTPGQGLQFLFEYFSETQRNKGNFPGRFSGRQFSNSRSEMNVSTLELGDSALYLCASSSGTESPHGYTFGSGTRLTVV.